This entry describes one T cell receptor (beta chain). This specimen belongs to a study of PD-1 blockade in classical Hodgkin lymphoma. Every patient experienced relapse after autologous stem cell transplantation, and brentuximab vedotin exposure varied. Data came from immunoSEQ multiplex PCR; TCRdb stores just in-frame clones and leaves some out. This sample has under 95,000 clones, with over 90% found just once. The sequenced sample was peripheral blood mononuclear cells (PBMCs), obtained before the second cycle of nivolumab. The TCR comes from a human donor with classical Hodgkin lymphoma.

CDR3 in DNA: TGTGCCAGCAGCCCACTAGCCAGGACTAGCGGGAAGTCCTACGAGCAGTACTTC. This encodes CASSPLARTSGKSYEQYF. The chain is built from TRBV5-6 and TRBJ2-7, with 12 nucleotides matching TRBD2. Germline-derived CDR1 and CDR2 are SGHDT and YYEEEE. The V and J ends lost 4 bases and 1 base, in that order; junction bases with no gene match: 12. The CDR3 is made up of 18 amino acids.